Below are 2 T cell receptor beta chains sequenced from a single sample in a study of blood T cell repertoires in COVID-19. Profiled with immunoSEQ multiplex PCR; TCRdb holds only in-frame clones, not every one. The profile shows approximately 140,000 clones, approximately 81% of them singletons. Sequencing was done on a sample of peripheral blood. The receptors stem from a man between 60 and 75 years old with acute or convalescent COVID-19.

J is TRBJ1-5 and V is TRBV9; 8 positions match TRBD1. J lost 3 bases, V lost 0 bases, and 8 bases had no gene match. In germline, CDR1 is SGDLS, CDR2 YYNGEE. The CDR3 consists of 17 residues. The CDR3 DNA sequence: TGTGCCAGCAGCGTAGAGCCCCAGGACAGGGTCAATCAGCCCCAGCATTTT. It encodes CASSVEPQDRVNQPQHF.

V and J are TRBV3-1 (or the pseudogene TRBV3-2) and TRBJ2-7; the D is unclear. Looked up from germline, CDR1 is LGHDT and CDR2 is YNNKEL (reference sequence). This CDR3 contains 14 residues. The germline V and J ends were trimmed by 0 bases and 6 bases, with 12 bases remaining between them. The CDR3 DNA reads as TGTGCCAGCAGCCAAGAGCCCGCGGCCGGCGAGCAGTACTTC. Its translation is CASSQEPAAGEQYF.